The 32 T cell receptor beta chains reported below all come from one sample, sequenced in a study of CD8 T cells in Susac syndrome. After extraction with the RNeasy kit, roughly 0.45 to 1 ug of the RNA was reverse transcribed using random hexamers. MiXCR, applied by TCRdb to the immunoSEQ multiplex PCR reads, yields one record per CDR3 protein. The data contain about 170,000 distinct CDR3 sequences, 90% to 96% of them singletons. Sequenced input: CD4+ T cells from PBMCs. Receptors were obtained from a human donor with Susac syndrome.

This sequence joins TRBV30 and TRBJ2-1; D is ambiguous. The length of the CDR3 is 13 residues. Germline CDR1 is GTSNPN and CDR2 is SVGIG (reference sequence). V was cut by 7 bases and J by 0 bases, with 10 bases left in between. The CDR3, as DNA: TGTGCCTACGCAAAGGGCTCCTACAATGAGCAGTTCTTC. Its protein product is CAYAKGSYNEQFF.

The chain recombines TRBV10-3 with TRBJ2-3; 9 bases map to TRBD2. CDR3 size: 13 residues. The ends lost 8 bases at V and 8 bases at J; junction bases unmatched: 8. Germline V lookup: CDR1 ENHRY, CDR2 SYGVKD. The CDR3 spells CAIGGGGAVTQYF. CDR3 nucleotide sequence: TGTGCCATCGGTGGCGGGGGGGCGGTTACGCAGTATTTT.

This clonotype has a single count. The rearrangement joins TRBV2 to TRBJ1-2; D perhaps matches TRBD1 (6 bases). CDR3 size: 13 residues. Trimming removed 6 bases at V and 5 bases at J, with 13 bases between. In germline, CDR1 is SNHLY, CDR2 FYNNEI. The CDR3 DNA is TGTGCCAGCAGCGCGGACAGAGAGTATGGCTACACCTTC. Amino acid sequence: CASSADREYGYTF. Looking up the rest from reference TRBV2 and TRBJ1-2 gives the full variable domain: EPEVTQTPSHQVTQMGQEVILRCVPISNHLYFYWYRQILGQKVEFLVSFYNNEISEKSEIFDDQFSVERPDGSNFTLKIRSTKLEDSAMYFCASSADREYGYTFGSGTRLTVV.

V gene TRBV5-1 combines with J gene TRBJ1-1; D perhaps matches TRBD1 (6 bases). The germline CDR1 and CDR2 sequences are SGHRS and YFSETQ. Trimming removed 4 bases from V and 8 bases from J, with 12 bases in between. The CDR3 is 12 amino acids. The CDR3 here is CASSAGVGEAFF. The CDR3 nucleotides read TGCGCCAGCAGCGCAGGGGTGGGGGAAGCTTTCTTT.

This chain links TRBV6-1 with TRBJ1-1; weak D call: TRBD1 (5 bases). The CDR3 runs to 17 residues. Trimming took off 7 bases at V and 0 bases at J, with 21 bases between the two ends. Germline CDR1 MNHNS, CDR2 SASEGT. CDR3 loop: CASTSRGSRVLNTEAFF. The CDR3, as DNA: TGTGCCAGCACCTCGAGGGGCTCACGGGTCTTGAACACTGAAGCTTTCTTT.

The chain's CDR3 is CASSWTSGGPQETQYF. The DNA for the CDR3 is TGTGCCAGCAGTTGGACTAGCGGGGGGCCTCAAGAGACCCAGTACTTC. The chain links TRBV2 to TRBJ2-5; 14 nucleotides agree with TRBD2. The trim removed 5 bases at V and 2 bases at J, leaving 4 bases unmatched. The CDR3 has 16 amino acids. Germline V gene sequence: CDR1 SNHLY, CDR2 FYNNEI.

V is TRBV18 and J is TRBJ2-1, with 7 positions matching TRBD2. This CDR3 has 15 residues. Germline loops: CDR1 KGHSH, CDR2 LQKENI. V gave up 2 bases and J gave up 6 bases; unmatched junction bases: 7. For the CDR3, the DNA is TGTGCCAGCTCACCAAGCGGGACCTGGAGCAATGAGCAGTTCTTC. Translated, it gives CASSPSGTWSNEQFF.

The V gene is TRBV3-1, the J gene TRBJ1-2, with 7 positions matching TRBD1. The CDR3 loop spans 16 amino acids. Germline-derived CDR1 and CDR2 are LGHDT and YNNKEL (reference sequence). Trimming took 1 base from V and 0 from J; bases not matched to a gene: 5. The CDR3 sequence: CASSQAIGQANYGYTF. The CDR3, as DNA: TGTGCCAGCAGCCAAGCAATTGGACAGGCTAACTATGGCTACACCTTC.

This sequence joins TRBV12-3 or TRBV12-4 and TRBJ2-2; weak D call: TRBD1 (6 bases). V lost 6 bases, J lost 1 base, and 12 bases lay in between. The CDR3 runs to 15 residues. In nucleotides, the CDR3 is TGTGCCAGCAGCTACAGGGCGGTGAACACCGGGGAGCTGTTTTTT. Residues: CASSYRAVNTGELFF.

The chain uses TRBV20-1 and TRBJ1-2; D might be TRBD1 (5 bases). Germline CDR1 reads DFQATT; CDR2 reads SNEGSKA (reference sequence). Trimming shortened V by 5 bases and J by 8 bases, and 15 bases separated the two germline ends. The CDR3 length is 12 residues. CDR3 nucleotide sequence: TGCAGTGCTCCCGACAGATCAGGGGGCTACACCTTC. It specifies CSAPDRSGGYTF.

The chain has TRBV24-1 and TRBJ2-7; weak D call: TRBD2 (5 bases). This CDR3 spans 12 amino acids. Looked up from germline, CDR1 is KGHDR and CDR2 is SFDVKD. Deletions cut 7 bases from V and 0 bases from J, with 6 bases between. The CDR3 reads CATSRDSYEQYF. The CDR3 nucleotides are TGTGCCACCAGCCGGGACTCCTACGAGCAGTACTTC.

This chain connects TRBV28 to TRBJ2-1; TRBD2 matches 8 bases. The CDR3 loop spans 17 amino acids. V was pared by 4 bases and J by 6 bases, with 14 bases of the junction left unmatched. Germline values: CDR1 MDHEN, CDR2 SYDVKM. In DNA, the CDR3 is TGTGCCAGCAGTTCTAAAAACAGCGGGAGAGGTTTCAATGAGCAGTTCTTC. It translates to CASSSKNSGRGFNEQFF. Variable domain in full (rest from reference TRBV28 and TRBJ2-1): DVKVTQSSRYLVKRTGEKVFLECVQDMDHENMFWYRQDPGLGLRLIYFSYDVKMKEKGDIPEGYSVSREKKERFSLILESASTNQTSMYLCASSSKNSGRGFNEQFFGPGTRLTVL.

The chain has TRBV29-1 and TRBJ1-4, with TRBD1 as a possible D gene (5 bases). Germline V gives CDR1 SQVTM, CDR2 ANQGSEA. This CDR3 is built from 12 residues. The V and J ends lost 4 bases and 8 bases respectively, with 11 bases between them. The CDR3 nucleotides read TGCAGCGTTGGGGACCTAGGGGAAAAACTGTTTTTT. The encoded protein is CSVGDLGEKLFF.

The genes are TRBV18 and TRBJ2-1; D gene unclear. The CDR3 loop spans 14 amino acids. The V gene lost 2 bases and the J gene lost 13 bases, with 18 bases spanning the gap. The germline V gene encodes CDR1 KGHSH and CDR2 LQKENI. This CDR3 is CASSPSAATDRQFF. CDR3 nucleotide sequence: TGTGCCAGCTCACCATCTGCGGCTACGGACCGTCAGTTCTTC.

The rearrangement uses TRBV20-1 and TRBJ1-3; weak D call: TRBD1 (6 bases). V was pared by 3 bases and J by 4 bases, with 13 bases between. In germline, CDR1 is DFQATT, CDR2 SNEGSKA (reference sequence). The CDR3 consists of 14 residues. Here the CDR3 DNA reads TGCAGTGCTAGTTCCCAGGGGTGGGGAAACACCATATATTTT. Translating it yields CSASSQGWGNTIYF.

The chain carries TRBV23-1 and TRBJ2-5; 8 nucleotides line up with TRBD2. TRBV23-1 qualifies as an ORF whose function is uncertain. V gave up 3 bases and J gave up 0 bases; unmatched junction bases: 3. This CDR3 region has 15 residues. CDR3 in amino acids: CASSHWREDQETQYF. The CDR3 DNA is TGCGCCAGCAGTCATTGGCGGGAGGACCAAGAGACCCAGTACTTC.

The genes are TRBV25-1 and TRBJ1-2, with 7 positions matching TRBD1. With 1 base clipped from V and 3 bases from J, the junction kept 8 bases outside the gene matches. This CDR3 comprises 16 residues. CDR1 and CDR2 (germline): MGHDK, SYGVNS. The CDR3 here is CASSELGTGADYGYTF. The CDR3 DNA follows: TGTGCCAGCAGTGAATTGGGAACAGGGGCGGACTATGGCTACACCTTC.

Only one count was recorded for this clonotype. V is TRBV20-1 and J is TRBJ2-2, with no clear D. The CDR3 spans 12 residues. V gave up 3 bases and J gave up 11 bases, with 13 bases separating them. Germline CDR1 reads DFQATT; CDR2 reads SNEGSKA (reference sequence). Written as DNA, the CDR3 is TGCAGTGCTAGGTGGCAAGGCGGCGAGCTGTTTTTT. It yields the protein CSARWQGGELFF.

The V and J genes are TRBV27 and TRBJ2-7, with D maybe TRBD1 (5 bases). This CDR3 is built from 14 residues. V was cut by 6 bases and J by 2 bases, with 14 bases left in between. The V gene's germline CDR1 is MNHEY and CDR2 SMNVEV (reference sequence). This CDR3 is CASRGQGMTYEQYV. CDR3 sequence (DNA): TGTGCCAGCAGGGGGCAGGGCATGACCTACGAGCAGTACGTC.

The V call is TRBV4-3, the J call TRBJ2-7, with a tentative D call TRBD2 (5 bases). Germline-derived CDR1 and CDR2 are LGHNA and YSLEER. Trimming left V 3 bases short and J 4 bases short, with 10 bases between. This CDR3 is 13 amino acids long. The CDR3 is CASSQEVQYEQYF. CDR3 nucleotides: TGCGCCAGCAGCCAGGAGGTCCAGTACGAGCAGTACTTC.

The CDR3 region has the DNA TGCGCCAGCAGCCAAGGGGGCGTGTATACGCAGTATTTT. Its protein is CASSQGGVYTQYF. This chain connects TRBV4-3 to TRBJ2-3; possible D gene TRBD1, 5 bases. The germline CDR1 and CDR2 sequences are LGHNA and YSLEER. The CDR3 totals 13 residues. V was cut by 1 base and J by 7 bases, with 9 bases left in between.

The CDR3 protein is CASNPGGNYGYTF. DNA for the CDR3: TGCGCCAGCAACCCCGGCGGTAACTATGGCTACACCTTC. The genes are TRBV4-1 and TRBJ1-2, with unresolved D. Germline V CDR1 and CDR2: MGHRA, YSYEKL. This CDR3 has 13 amino acids. V was clipped by 7 bases and J by 1 base, with 10 bases between them.

The rearrangement uses TRBV24-1 and TRBJ2-5; tentative D call: TRBD1 (6 bases). This CDR3 has 16 amino acids. Trimming left V 3 bases short and J 5 bases short, with 18 bases between. Per germline, CDR1 KGHDR and CDR2 SFDVKD. CDR3 protein: CATSDTPGQGSETQYF. CDR3 coding DNA: TGTGCCACCAGTGATACTCCGGGACAAGGTTCGGAGACCCAGTACTTC.

This rearrangement joins TRBV28 to TRBJ2-5; 10 bases align to TRBD2. The V gene's germline CDR1 is MDHEN and CDR2 SYDVKM. CDR3 length equals 15 residues. After removal of 6 bases from V and 0 bases from J, the junction contained 4 bases not matched to a gene. The CDR3 sequence: CASSNSGGNQETQYF. Here the CDR3 DNA reads TGTGCCAGCAGCAATAGCGGGGGGAACCAAGAGACCCAGTACTTC.

V is TRBV6-1 and J is TRBJ1-5; 10 bases map to TRBD1. This CDR3 region has 17 residues. Trimming took 7 bases from V and 0 from J; bases not matched to a gene: 9. Germline values: CDR1 MNHNS, CDR2 SASEGT. The CDR3 sequence is CASMRTGGYDSNQPQHF. DNA of the CDR3: TGTGCCAGCATGAGGACAGGGGGATATGATAGCAATCAGCCCCAGCATTTT.

This CDR3 is CASRSPGGPLEQYF. CDR3 coding DNA: TGTGCCAGCAGATCCCCCGGGGGACCTCTCGAGCAGTACTTC. The chain has TRBV28 and TRBJ2-7, with D perhaps TRBD2 (6 bases). The V end lost 6 bases, the J end lost 6 bases, and 18 bases lay between the germline ends. Germline CDR1 is MDHEN and CDR2 is SYDVKM. The CDR3 sequence is 14 residues long.

The rearrangement uses TRBV30 and TRBJ1-2; TRBD1 might be the D (6 bases). V lost 0 bases and J lost 8, with 16 bases in between. Germline assignment: CDR1 GTSNPN and CDR2 SVGIG (reference sequence). The CDR3 runs 14 residues. The CDR3 DNA is TGTGCCTGGAGTGTACTTGGGGGCTCCGGGGGCTACACCTTC. Protein sequence: CAWSVLGGSGGYTF.

The chain uses TRBV18 and TRBJ2-1; D gene ambiguous. The V and J ends lost 6 bases and 7 bases respectively, with 10 bases between them. This CDR3 contains 12 residues. Germline V gives CDR1 KGHSH, CDR2 LQKENI. The DNA for the CDR3 is TGTGCCAGCTCGCCCGATAGAAATGAGCAGTTCTTC. This sequence encodes CASSPDRNEQFF.

Details on this clonotype: An end of the junction does not agree with germline; a read error may underlie this. This chain uses TRBV25-1 with TRBJ1-1; possibly TRBD1 for D (5 bases). This CDR3 contains 14 residues. In germline, CDR1 is MGHDK, CDR2 SYGVNS. The CDR3 sequence is CASRFRESNAEAFF. The CDR3 coding sequence is TGTGCCAGCAGATTCAGGGAATCGAACGCTGAAGCTTTCTTT.

This sequence joins TRBV20-1 and TRBJ2-7; D may be TRBD2 (6 bases). V lost 5 bases and J 5 bases, leaving 19 bases between the germline ends. The germline CDR1 and CDR2 sequences are DFQATT and SNEGSKA (reference sequence). CDR3 length: 14 amino acids. The CDR3 region has the DNA TGCAGTGCTGTAGCGGCCCCGAGTGTACACGAGCAGTACTTC. Encoded protein: CSAVAAPSVHEQYF.

J is TRBJ1-2 and V is TRBV12-3 or TRBV12-4, with 7 bases aligning to TRBD1. The V gene end was trimmed by 5 bases and the J gene end by 7 bases; junction bases not matched to a gene: 7. The CDR3 consists of 13 residues. Here the CDR3 DNA reads TGTGCCAGCAGTCCCGGGACAGATGGTGGCTACACCTTC. Amino acid sequence: CASSPGTDGGYTF.

CDR3 sequence (DNA): TGTGCCTGGGGCCGGGACAACTCCTACGAGCAGTACTTC. Encoded protein: CAWGRDNSYEQYF. The chain couples TRBV30 to TRBJ2-7, with D possibly matching TRBD1 (6 bases). CDR1 is GTSNPN, CDR2 SVGIG, per germline (reference sequence). The CDR3 runs 13 residues. Trimming removed 5 bases at V and 0 bases at J, with 11 bases between.